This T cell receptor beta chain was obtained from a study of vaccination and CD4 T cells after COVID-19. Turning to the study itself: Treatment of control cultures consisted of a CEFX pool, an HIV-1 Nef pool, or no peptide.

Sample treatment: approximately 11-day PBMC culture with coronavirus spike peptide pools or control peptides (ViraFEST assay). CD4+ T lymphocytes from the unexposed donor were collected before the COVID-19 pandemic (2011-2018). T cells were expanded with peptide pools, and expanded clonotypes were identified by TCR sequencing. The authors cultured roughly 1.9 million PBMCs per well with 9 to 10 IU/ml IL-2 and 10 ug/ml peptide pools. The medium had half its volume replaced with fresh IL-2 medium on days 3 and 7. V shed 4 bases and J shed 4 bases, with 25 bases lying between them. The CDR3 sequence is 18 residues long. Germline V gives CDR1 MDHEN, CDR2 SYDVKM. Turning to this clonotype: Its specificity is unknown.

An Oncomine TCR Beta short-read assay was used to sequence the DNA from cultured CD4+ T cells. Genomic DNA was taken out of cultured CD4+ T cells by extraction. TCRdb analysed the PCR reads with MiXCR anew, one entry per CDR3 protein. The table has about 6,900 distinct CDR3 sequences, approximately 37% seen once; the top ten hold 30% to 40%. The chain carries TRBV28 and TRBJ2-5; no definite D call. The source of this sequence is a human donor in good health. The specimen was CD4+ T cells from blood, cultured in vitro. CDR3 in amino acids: CASSSTNPRTKGRETQYF. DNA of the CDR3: TGTGCCAGCAGTTCAACTAATCCTAGGACGAAGGGAAGAGAGACCCAGTACTTC.